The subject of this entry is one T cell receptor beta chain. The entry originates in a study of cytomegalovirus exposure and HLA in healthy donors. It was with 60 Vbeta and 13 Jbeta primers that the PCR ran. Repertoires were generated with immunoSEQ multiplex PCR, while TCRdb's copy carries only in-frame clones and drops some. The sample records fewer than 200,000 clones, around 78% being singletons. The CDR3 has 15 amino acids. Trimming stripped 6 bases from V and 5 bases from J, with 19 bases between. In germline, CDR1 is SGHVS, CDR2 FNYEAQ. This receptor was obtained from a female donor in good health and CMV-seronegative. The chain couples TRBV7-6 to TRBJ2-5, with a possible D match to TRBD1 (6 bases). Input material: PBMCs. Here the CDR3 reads CASSTPALDRETQYF. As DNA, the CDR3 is TGTGCCAGCAGTACACCGGCGCTAGACAGGGAGACCCAGTACTTC.